This T cell receptor (beta chain) derives from a study of cytomegalovirus exposure and HLA in healthy donors. Overall study findings and caveats: Researchers catalogued roughly 170 TCR beta chains as cytomegalovirus-associated.

The CDR3 is 16 amino acids. CDR1 is SGDLS, CDR2 YYNGEE, per germline. The V gene end was trimmed by 0 bases and the J gene end by 2 bases; junction bases not matched to a gene: 2. As regards this clone: What it binds is unknown.

A multiplex PCR was run with 60 Vbeta primers and 13 Jbeta primers. Clones were sequenced by immunoSEQ multiplex PCR, and TCRdb holds only the in-frame ones, with some missing. The data show approximately 140,000 clones, roughly four fifths seen once. The sample consisted of PBMCs. The clonotype comes from a man in his forties or fifties in good health and CMV-seropositive. The genes are TRBV9 and TRBJ2-2; 9 nucleotides match TRBD2. This CDR3 is CASSVGTSANTGELFF. The CDR3, as DNA: TGTGCCAGCAGCGTAGGGACTAGCGCTAACACCGGGGAGCTGTTTTTT.